Below are 12 T cell receptor beta chains sequenced from a single sample in a study of technical replicates of blood from a few donors. The assay was immunoSEQ multiplex PCR, and TCRdb's table has in-frame clones only and misses some. The data show some 74,000 clones, about 95% seen once. The specimen was T cells isolated from PBMCs. Every receptor here comes from a human donor in good health.

The sample holds one count of this clone. The V gene is TRBV5-1, the J gene TRBJ2-7; 7 bases align to TRBD1. The CDR3 is 16 amino acids. V gave up 0 bases and J gave up 2 bases; unmatched junction bases: 8. Germline V CDR1 and CDR2: SGHRS, YFSETQ. The CDR3, as DNA: TGCGCCAGCAGCTTGGCTCAGGGGGAGCCTACCTACGAGCAGTACTTC. Translated, it gives CASSLAQGEPTYEQYF. The full variable domain, rest sourced from reference TRBV5-1 and TRBJ2-7, is KAGVTQTPRYLIKTRGQQVTLSCSPISGHRSVSWYQQTPGQGLQFLFEYFSETQRNKGNFPGRFSGRQFSNSRSEMNVSTLELGDSALYLCASSLAQGEPTYEQYFGPGTRLTVT.

The chain carries TRBV7-9 and TRBJ2-3; 7 nucleotides agree with TRBD2. Germline V gene data show CDR1 as SEHNR and CDR2 as FQNEAQ (reference sequence). The CDR3 has 18 amino acids. Trimming took 4 bases from V and 5 from J; bases not matched to a gene: 18. CDR3 DNA: TGTGCCAGCAGCTCCACGTATATCCTAGCGGACCAGAGAGATACGCAGTATTTT. Its protein product is CASSSTYILADQRDTQYF.

This clone was counted a single time. The CDR3 bases are TGTGCCAGCAGCCACGCTAGCGTGTCCGGGGAGCTGTTTTTT. This codes for CASSHASVSGELFF. V is TRBV4-2 and J is TRBJ2-2; D may be TRBD2 (6 bases). Germline V gene lookup returns CDR1 LGHNA and CDR2 YNFKEQ. V lost 3 bases, J lost 6 bases, and 11 bases lay in between. The CDR3 spans 14 residues.

As DNA, the CDR3 is TGCGCCAGCAGCTTCCAGGGGCTTAACGAGCAGTACTTC. It specifies CASSFQGLNEQYF. The genes are TRBV5-1 and TRBJ2-7, with D perhaps matching TRBD1 (6 bases). The germline CDR1 and CDR2 sequences are SGHRS and YFSETQ. The CDR3 sequence is 13 residues long. The germline V and J ends were trimmed by 2 bases and 5 bases, with 11 bases remaining between them.

This clone showed up just once. The rearrangement links TRBV18 to TRBJ2-5, with D perhaps matching TRBD1 (6 bases). Germline V gene data show CDR1 as KGHSH and CDR2 as LQKENI. Trimming took off 2 bases at V and 2 bases at J, with 12 bases between the two ends. This CDR3 has 15 residues. CDR3 amino acids: CASSPRQAAQETQYF. Written as DNA, the CDR3 is TGTGCCAGCTCACCAAGACAGGCCGCACAAGAGACCCAGTACTTC.

The V and J genes are TRBV28 and TRBJ1-5; D is possibly TRBD1 (5 bases). V lost 1 base and J 5 bases, leaving 9 bases between the germline ends. The CDR3 totals 14 residues. Germline loops: CDR1 MDHEN, CDR2 SYDVKM. CDR3 sequence reads: CASSLSGYYQPQHF. The CDR3 nucleotides are TGTGCCAGCAGTTTATCAGGGTACTATCAGCCCCAGCATTTT.

The chain links TRBV19 to TRBJ1-2, with TRBD1 identical over 8 bases. Trimming took 7 bases from V and 5 from J; bases not matched to a gene: 9. The CDR3 length is 14 residues. CDR1 and CDR2 from the germline V gene are LNHDA and SQIVND (reference sequence). CDR3 bases: TGTGCCAGTAAACAGGGGGAAAAGGAATATGGCTACACCTTC. It encodes CASKQGEKEYGYTF.

The chain has TRBV5-6 and TRBJ2-2; 7 bases match TRBD1. V was clipped by 1 base and J by 3 bases; unmatched bases: 15. Germline V CDR1 and CDR2: SGHDT, YYEEEE. The CDR3 has 19 residues. CDR3: CASSLRYRYRGFDTGELFF. The CDR3 DNA follows: TGTGCCAGCAGCTTGCGGTATCGGTACAGGGGCTTTGACACCGGGGAGCTGTTTTTT.

CDR3 in amino acids: CAISDRGTNTEAFF. The CDR3 DNA sequence: TGTGCCATCAGCGACAGGGGAACGAACACTGAAGCTTTCTTT. This sequence joins TRBV10-3 and TRBJ1-1; 8 bases agree with TRBD1. CDR3 length: 14 residues. V shed 6 bases and J 1 base; nucleotides not matched to a gene: 4. CDR1 and CDR2 (germline): ENHRY, SYGVKD.

The chain has TRBV27 and TRBJ2-7; D may be TRBD2 (7 bases). The germline V gene encodes CDR1 MNHEY and CDR2 SMNVEV (reference sequence). Trimming removed 4 bases from V and 1 base from J, with 17 bases in between. The CDR3 totals 16 residues. The CDR3 DNA is TGTGCCAGCAGTTCCCCAGGGCGGGGGCAATCCTACGAGCAGTACTTC. It encodes CASSSPGRGQSYEQYF.

The CDR3 loop reads CASSFQSSGSNQPQHF. The CDR3, as DNA: TGTGCCAGCAGTTTTCAATCAAGCGGGAGCAATCAGCCCCAGCATTTT. This sequence joins TRBV27 and TRBJ1-5; D unresolved. This CDR3 has 16 amino acids. Germline loops: CDR1 MNHEY, CDR2 SMNVEV (reference sequence). V lost 3 bases and J 1 base, leaving 13 bases between the germline ends.

V and J are TRBV19 and TRBJ1-1; D is possibly TRBD1 (6 bases). Germline-derived CDR1 and CDR2 are LNHDA and SQIVND (reference sequence). V was cut by 4 bases and J by 1 base, with 13 bases left in between. The CDR3 is 15 amino acids. Here the CDR3 DNA reads TGTGCCAGTAGTACACCACAGGGAAGGAACACTGAAGCTTTCTTT. This codes for CASSTPQGRNTEAFF.